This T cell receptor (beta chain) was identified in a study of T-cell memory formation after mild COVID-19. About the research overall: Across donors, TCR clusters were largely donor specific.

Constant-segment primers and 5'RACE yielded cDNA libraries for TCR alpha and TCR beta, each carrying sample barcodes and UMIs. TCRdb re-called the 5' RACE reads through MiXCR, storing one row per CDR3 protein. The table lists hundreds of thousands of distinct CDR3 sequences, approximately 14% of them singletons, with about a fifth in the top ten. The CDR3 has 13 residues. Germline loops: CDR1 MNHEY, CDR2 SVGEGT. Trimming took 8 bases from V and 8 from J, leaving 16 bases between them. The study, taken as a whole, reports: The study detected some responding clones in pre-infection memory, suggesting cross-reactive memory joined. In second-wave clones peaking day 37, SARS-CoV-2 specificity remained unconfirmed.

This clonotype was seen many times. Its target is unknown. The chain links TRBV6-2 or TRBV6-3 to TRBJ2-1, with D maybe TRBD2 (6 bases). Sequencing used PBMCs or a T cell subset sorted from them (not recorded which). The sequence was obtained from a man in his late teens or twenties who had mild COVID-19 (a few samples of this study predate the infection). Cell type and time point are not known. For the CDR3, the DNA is TGTGCCAGCGCGGCGACTCCGGGGGATGAGCAGTTCTTC. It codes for CASAATPGDEQFF.